This T cell receptor (beta chain) was recorded in a study of blood T cell repertoires in COVID-19. Study-wide background: Sites in the United States, Italy and Spain provided acute and convalescent COVID-19 samples. PBMCs, B-cell-depleted T cells, or T cells provided the cDNA or gDNA that made up the material.

In the original processing: Cell counts per sample came from amplifying reference gene primers. Sequencing was performed with immunoSEQ multiplex PCR; in TCRdb, only in-frame clones are kept and a portion is missing. That table supplies the V and J calls and clone size; D and trimming were determined from the DNA. The sample includes nearly 45,000 clones, approximately 85% of them seen just once. Between the trimmed V and J ends, which lost 6 bases and 6 bases, there was a span of 5 bases. Germline values: CDR1 SGHVS, CDR2 FQNEAQ. This CDR3 contains 11 residues. The specimen sequenced was peripheral blood. This clonotype was sampled from a woman of 80 years or more with acute or convalescent COVID-19. This chain uses TRBV7-8 with TRBJ2-2; no clear D. In nucleotides, the CDR3 is TGTGCCAGCAGATATGCCGGGGAGCTGTTTTTT. Protein product: CASRYAGELFF.